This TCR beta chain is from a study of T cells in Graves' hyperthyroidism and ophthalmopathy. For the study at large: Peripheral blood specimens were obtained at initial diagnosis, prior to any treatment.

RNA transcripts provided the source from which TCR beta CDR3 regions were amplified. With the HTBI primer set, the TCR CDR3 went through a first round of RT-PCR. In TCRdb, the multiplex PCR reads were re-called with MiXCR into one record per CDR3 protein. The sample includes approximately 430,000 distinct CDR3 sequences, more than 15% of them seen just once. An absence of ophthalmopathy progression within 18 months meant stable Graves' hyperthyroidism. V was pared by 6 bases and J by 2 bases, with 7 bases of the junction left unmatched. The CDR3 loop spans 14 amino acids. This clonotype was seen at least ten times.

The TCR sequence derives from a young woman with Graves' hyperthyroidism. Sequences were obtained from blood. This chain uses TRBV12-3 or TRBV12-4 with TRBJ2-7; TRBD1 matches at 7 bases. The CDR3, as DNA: TGTGCCAGCAGAAGGACAGGAAGGACCTACGAGCAGTACTTC. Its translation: CASRRTGRTYEQYF.